The present entry profiles one T cell receptor beta chain with its context. The data originate from a study of control samples from healthy donors and cancer patients. This table comes from immunoSEQ multiplex PCR, and its TCRdb copy is limited to in-frame clones, with some not included. The sample records over 85,000 clones, about 90% being singletons. The length of the CDR3 is 14 residues. Germline V gene sequence: CDR1 SNHLY, CDR2 FYNNEI. Between the trimmed V and J ends, which lost 7 bases and 5 bases, there was a span of 14 bases. The sequence was collected from a woman aged 18-29 years in good health. The V and J genes are TRBV2 and TRBJ2-2; maybe TRBD2 (6 bases). The sample was blood. The CDR3 is CASIWGVGTGELFF. CDR3 coding DNA: TGTGCCAGCATCTGGGGGGTCGGGACCGGGGAGCTGTTTTTT.